The source of this T cell receptor (beta chain) is a study of T cells after yellow fever vaccination. Study-level findings and limits: Weaker overall, the secondary response nonetheless peaked faster (day 5 versus 15). Overlap between CD4 and CD8 compartments was detected for a small share of clonotypes.

The V gene lost 5 bases and the J gene lost 13 bases, with 15 bases spanning the gap. This CDR3 has 13 residues. Germline V gene sequence: CDR1 SGHTA, CDR2 FQGNSA. This clonotype has a count of ten or more. Its antigen remains unknown. By 5'RACE template switching, TCR cDNA was produced, with a universal primer site and UMIs added in the process. TCRdb re-called the 5' RACE reads with MiXCR, one entry per CDR3 protein. There are about 73,000 distinct CDR3 sequences in the sample; about 7.7% occur only once, and roughly two fifths lies in the top ten. This sample comprised CD8+ T cells sorted from PBMCs, obtained on the day of the yellow fever booster vaccination. The chain combines TRBV7-2 with TRBJ1-6; no definite D call. This receptor was identified in a man aged 25 to 40 who received the YFV17D yellow fever vaccine. The CDR3 sequence is CASSPTNGGPLHF. The CDR3 nucleotides read TGTGCCAGCAGCCCCACTAACGGAGGGCCCCTCCACTTT.